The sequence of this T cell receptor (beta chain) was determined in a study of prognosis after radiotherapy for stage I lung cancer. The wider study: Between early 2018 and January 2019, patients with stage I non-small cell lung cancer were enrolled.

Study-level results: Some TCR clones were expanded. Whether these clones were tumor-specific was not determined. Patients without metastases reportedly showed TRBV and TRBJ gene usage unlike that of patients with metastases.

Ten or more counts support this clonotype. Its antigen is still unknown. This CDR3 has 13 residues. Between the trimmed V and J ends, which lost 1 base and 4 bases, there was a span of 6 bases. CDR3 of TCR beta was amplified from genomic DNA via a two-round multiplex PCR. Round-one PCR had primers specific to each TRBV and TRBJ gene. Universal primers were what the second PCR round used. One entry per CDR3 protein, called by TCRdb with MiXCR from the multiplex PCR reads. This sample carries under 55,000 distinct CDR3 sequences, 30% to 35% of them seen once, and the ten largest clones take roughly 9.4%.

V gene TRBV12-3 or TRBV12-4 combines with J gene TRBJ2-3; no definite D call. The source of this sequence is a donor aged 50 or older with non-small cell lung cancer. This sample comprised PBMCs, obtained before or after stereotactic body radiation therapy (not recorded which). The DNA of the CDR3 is TGTGCCAGCAGTTTAGGCCTCGCAGATACGCAGTATTTT. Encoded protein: CASSLGLADTQYF.